This TCR beta chain was documented in a study of a mutant IDH1 vaccine in newly diagnosed glioma. Study as a whole: Patients were given eight vaccinations, scheduled in weeks 1, 3, 5, 7, 11, 15, 19 and 23. Initiation of the vaccine course occurred 4-6 weeks after radiotherapy alone, or alongside temozolomide cycles. Treated patients had a mean age of about 37 years and a sex split that was around 60% male and roughly 38% female. Patients were pretreated with radiotherapy, temozolomide, or both, mostly both.

This clone was seen a handful of times. Its antigen is unidentified. Indicated time point: week 5, during vaccination. Vaccinated patients received 300 ug of mutant IDH1 20-mer peptide per dose, with topical imiquimod. The data were produced by immunoSEQ multiplex PCR, yet TCRdb's version contains in-frame clones alone and is incomplete. The repertoire holds approximately 27,000 clones, with 89% as singletons. The sequence derives from a man aged 18 to 30 with glioma. Sample: PBMCs, taken from a glioma patient whose treatment included an IDH1 peptide vaccine.

Here the CDR3 DNA reads TGCGCCAGCAGCTTCCAGGGTACTGAGCAGTTCTTC. It codes for CASSFQGTEQFF. This chain joins TRBV5-1 and TRBJ2-1; perhaps TRBD1 as D (5 bases). Germline V lookup: CDR1 SGHRS, CDR2 YFSETQ. The CDR3 sequence is 12 residues long. V gave up 2 bases and J gave up 9 bases, with 9 bases separating them.